This T cell receptor (beta chain) emerged from a study of T cell responses to AZD1222 COVID-19 vaccine. Whole-study findings and limits: The donor group comprised mostly white British people and more females; the analysis possibly underestimated clonal diversity. As reported, nearly half of all spike-specific TCRs target variant regions that are unmutated.

J gave up 3 bases and V 6 bases, and 5 bases lay outside the gene matches. Looked up from germline, CDR1 is SNHLY and CDR2 is FYNNEI. This CDR3 region has 15 residues. The protocol was immunoSEQ multiplex PCR, while the TCRdb copy is restricted to in-frame clones and leaves out a portion. This table holds roughly 170,000 clones, about nine tenths found once. This clone was seen only a few times. Its target is not known. The chain combines TRBV2 with TRBJ1-2, with 12 bases lining up with TRBD1. This receptor was identified in an adult in good health. Sequencing was performed on peripheral blood, taken on day 0 of AZD1222 vaccination. CDR3 DNA: TGTGCCAGCAGAAAAGGGACAGGGGGCGACTATGGCTACACCTTC. It is translated as CASRKGTGGDYGYTF.